A selection of T cell receptor beta chains follows, all from one sample in a study of CD8 T cells in ankylosing spondylitis. TCRdb ran MiXCR on the 5' RACE reads and lists one entry per CDR3 protein. The sample records around 890,000 distinct CDR3 sequences, roughly 12% being singletons. Sample: blood, either unsorted or a sorted T cell fraction (not recorded which). These receptors were taken from a male donor with ankylosing spondylitis. Each CDR3 is given without its conserved first and last residue.

length,V,J,CDR3
10,TRBV29-1,TRBJ2-5,SVGDGQETQY
14,TRBV7-2,TRBJ2-3,ASSLRSGGGTDTQY
11,TRBV6-1,TRBJ1-5,ASSRVGIQPQH
14,TRBV12-3/TRBV12-4,TRBJ2-1,ASSGRPDRVRYEQF
7,TRBV20-1,TRBJ2-7,SARPEQY
13,TRBV6-5,TRBJ1-2,ASSSKGQGKSGYT
12,TRBV5-1,TRBJ1-6,ASSLTGIGSPLH
11,TRBV7-8,TRBJ2-1,ASSVAVQGQRV
14,TRBV7-2,TRBJ2-5,ASSLGDYQVQETQY
10,TRBV28,TRBJ2-3,ASSLNLNTQY
14,TRBV20-1,TRBJ2-3,SARDSSGGAGDTQY
13,TRBV20-1,TRBJ2-7,SASPAWPSSYEQY
13,TRBV5-1,TRBJ2-1,ASSLARGEEGEQF
15,TRBV7-6,TRBJ2-5,ASSLNGLAGIKETQY
11,TRBV6-2/TRBV6-3,TRBJ1-1,ASSYSVNTEAF
9,TRBV6-2/TRBV6-3,TRBJ2-3,ASGDGYTQY
11,TRBV6-1,TRBJ2-7,ASGDDATYEQY
14,TRBV7-2,TRBJ2-7,ASSLAVLAASYEQY
12,TRBV20-1,TRBJ2-1,SADLAGGANEQF
13,TRBV29-1,TRBJ1-1,SVAFYGTESTEAF
13,TRBV20-1,TRBJ2-3,SARSLAGVGDTQY
12,TRBV12-3/TRBV12-4,TRBJ2-7,ASSPQGLGYEQY
11,TRBV29-1,TRBJ2-2,SVPHLADGELF
13,TRBV4-3,TRBJ2-7,ASSLKRGVGYEQY
14,TRBV7-9,TRBJ2-3,ASSFTGAVNTDTQY
10,TRBV20-1,TRBJ2-5,SAPPTGETQY
12,TRBV7-2,TRBJ1-1,ASSSQGESTEAF
11,TRBV7-6,TRBJ1-1,ASSLSWNTEAF
11,TRBV20-1,TRBJ1-2,SASRDPDYGYT
12,TRBV4-2,TRBJ1-6,ASSQDHTGSPLH
12,TRBV29-1,TRBJ2-7,SVDYRGIEYEQY
9,TRBV12-3/TRBV12-4,TRBJ1-2,ASSSWDGYT
12,TRBV20-1,TRBJ2-7,SAPLSGVNYEQY
13,TRBV7-2,TRBJ2-3,ASSLAGGQPLTQY
12,TRBV7-2,TRBJ2-5,ASSRGGRAETQY
14,TRBV9,TRBJ2-3,ASSVAFSGGTDTQY
13,TRBV6-5,TRBJ2-3,ASSYSTQGADTQY
11,TRBV18,TRBJ2-5,ASRRGGEETQY
14,TRBV7-9,TRBJ2-1,ASSLGVRSNYNEQF
13,TRBV6-1,TRBJ2-1,ASRERLAGVNEQF
9,TRBV12-3/TRBV12-4,TRBJ2-5,ASSNGFTQY
13,TRBV7-2,TRBJ1-5,ASSLVGRDNQPQH